This T cell receptor (beta chain) derives from a study of HIV-infected patients and healthy controls. Whole blood was used without fractionation, so all unsorted peripheral T cells were included. The CDR3 covers 13 residues. V lost 6 bases and J lost 4, with 12 bases in between. In germline, CDR1 is KGHSH, CDR2 LQKENI. About 500 ng RNA was reverse transcribed with alpha and beta constant-region primers. Each of the alpha and beta chains got its own library through chain-specific third strand synthesis with indices. Each CDR3 protein is one row after TCRdb ran MiXCR on the 5' RACE reads. The sample lists approximately 17,000 distinct CDR3 sequences, more than 8% occurring once.

Sequencing input: blood. The chain couples TRBV18 to TRBJ2-5; D possibly corresponds to TRBD2 (6 bases). The receptor comes from an adult in good health. The chain's CDR3 is CASSPGTPETQYF. The CDR3 DNA follows: TGTGCCAGCTCGCCCGGGACTCCAGAGACCCAGTACTTC.